These 32 T cell receptor beta chains originate from one sample sequenced in a study of CD8 T cells in Susac syndrome (dated by TCRdb to 2018 to 2020). Library prep was done by the immunoSEQ multiplex PCR assay. RNA was extracted using the RNeasy kit, and roughly 0.5 to 1 microgram was reverse transcribed with random hexamers. Starting from the raw public reads, TCRdb applied fastp trimming at Q25, assembled clones with MiXCR and retained in-frame beta chains. Every CDR3 protein is listed once, alongside the most common genes and DNA of its rows. This sample has about 280,000 distinct CDR3 sequences in its table, and about 88% of those were observed once. The ten largest clones take up approximately 0.11% of the sample. The sample was CD8+ T cells from PBMCs. Source of these receptors: a human donor with multiple sclerosis.

The CDR3 spells CASSSSSLNRRTNTEAFF. Here the CDR3 DNA reads TGTGCCAGCAGTTCCAGCAGCCTCAATCGTCGGACCAACACTGAAGCTTTCTTT. The gene calls are TRBV12-3 or TRBV12-4 and TRBJ1-1, with D unresolved. The CDR3 runs 18 residues. The V and J ends lost 4 bases and 2 bases respectively, with 23 bases between them.

This sequence joins TRBV7-9 and TRBJ1-2; TRBD1 aligns across 7 bases. Germline CDR1 reads SEHNR; CDR2 reads FQNEAQ (reference sequence). The V and J ends lost 1 base and 6 bases, in that order; junction bases with no gene match: 5. CDR3 length equals 14 residues. In nucleotides, the CDR3 is TGTGCCAGCAGCTTAGGAGGGGGCTCTAATGGCTACACCTTC. It is translated as CASSLGGGSNGYTF.

The chain carries TRBV11-2 and TRBJ2-7; the match to TRBD1 covers 9 bases. V was clipped by 1 base and J by 5 bases; unmatched bases: 6. CDR1 and CDR2 from the germline V gene are SGHAT and FQNNGV. The CDR3 contains 15 residues. The CDR3 DNA is TGTGCCAGCAGCTTAGCACAGGACAGGGGCCACGAGCAGTACTTC. Translating gives CASSLAQDRGHEQYF.

The chain carries TRBV7-9 and TRBJ2-1; D may be TRBD1 (6 bases). This CDR3 contains 15 residues. The V and J ends lost 6 bases and 3 bases respectively, with 15 bases between them. CDR1 and CDR2 (germline): SEHNR, FQNEAQ (reference sequence). CDR3 loop: CASRPTTGRYNEQFF. CDR3 DNA: TGTGCCAGCAGGCCCACCACAGGGCGCTACAATGAGCAGTTCTTC.

The DNA for the CDR3 is TGTGCCAGCAGTCTGAGGGACTGGAACAATGAGCAGTTCTTC. Translating it yields CASSLRDWNNEQFF. The V and J genes are TRBV27 and TRBJ2-1; a possible D gene is TRBD2 (6 bases). Germline V lookup: CDR1 MNHEY, CDR2 SMNVEV (reference sequence). V lost 5 bases and J 5 bases, leaving 13 bases between the germline ends. This CDR3 spans 14 amino acids.

V and J are TRBV30 and TRBJ1-1; TRBD1 aligns across 7 bases. J gave up 4 bases and V 4 bases, and 9 bases lay outside the gene matches. The CDR3 is 14 residues long. Per germline, CDR1 GTSNPN and CDR2 SVGIG (reference sequence). The CDR3 nucleotides are TGTGCCTGGACGGAAGGGGGCTACGGCACTGAAGCTTTCTTT. Amino acids: CAWTEGGYGTEAFF.

The chain recombines TRBV27 with TRBJ1-2; D is uncertain. Trimming removed 5 bases from V and 1 base from J, with 11 bases in between. The CDR3 has 14 residues. CDR1 and CDR2 (germline): MNHEY, SMNVEV (reference sequence). CDR3 bases: TGTGCCAGCAGTCCCCGGGAGGGTAACTATGGCTACACCTTC. It encodes CASSPREGNYGYTF.

This clonotype appeared a single time. V usage is TRBV9 and J usage is TRBJ2-5, with 10 bases lining up with TRBD2. The length of the CDR3 is 15 residues. The germline CDR1 and CDR2 sequences are SGDLS and YYNGEE. V shed 2 bases and J 5 bases; nucleotides not matched to a gene: 6. This chain's CDR3 is CASSVSSGSGETQYF. The DNA of the CDR3 is TGTGCCAGCAGCGTGTCTAGCGGGAGCGGGGAGACCCAGTACTTC.

The CDR3 DNA follows: TGTGCCAGCAGTTACTCGAGTAAAGGCTCCTTACCCCCCCCCGAGCAGTACTTC. Translation: CASSYSSKGSLPPPEQYF. The chain links TRBV6-5 to TRBJ2-7, with no clear D. CDR1 is MNHEY and CDR2 is SVGAGI in the germline V gene. V lost 0 bases and J 6 bases, leaving 24 bases between the germline ends. The CDR3 is made up of 18 amino acids.

V usage is TRBV27 and J usage is TRBJ1-3; 7 bases agree with TRBD1. Germline V gene lookup returns CDR1 MNHEY and CDR2 SMNVEV (reference sequence). The CDR3 totals 16 residues. Germline trimming cut 0 bases from V and 2 bases from J; bases unmatched to any gene: 4. The DNA of the CDR3 is TGTGCCAGCAGTTTATCGAAAACAGGGGCTGGAAACACCATATATTTT. Protein product: CASSLSKTGAGNTIYF.

V and J are TRBV20-1 and TRBJ1-6; D unclear. The V and J ends lost 0 bases and 7 bases respectively, with 16 bases between them. The germline V gene encodes CDR1 DFQATT and CDR2 SNEGSKA (reference sequence). The CDR3 sequence is 16 residues long. The CDR3 reads CSARDFHPSGNSPLHF. CDR3 sequence (DNA): TGCAGTGCTAGAGATTTCCATCCCTCGGGGAATTCACCCCTCCACTTT.

This sequence joins TRBV9 and TRBJ1-2, with a tentative D call TRBD1 (5 bases). The CDR3 consists of 13 residues. CDR1 and CDR2 (germline): SGDLS, YYNGEE. Trimming stripped 4 bases from V and 4 bases from J, with 11 bases between. CDR3 sequence (DNA): TGTGCCAGCAGCTTACGGGACCTCTATGGCTACACCTTC. Translated: CASSLRDLYGYTF.

The chain employs TRBV9 and TRBJ2-4; either TRBD1 or TRBD2 may supply D (6 bases each). Germline V gene sequence: CDR1 SGDLS, CDR2 YYNGEE. Trimming removed 4 bases from V and 8 bases from J, with 16 bases in between. The CDR3 covers 14 residues. In nucleotides, the CDR3 is TGTGCCAGCAGCACACGCGGGACAAAGGACATTCAGTACTTC. Amino acid sequence: CASSTRGTKDIQYF.

This sequence joins TRBV29-1 and TRBJ2-1; D is unclear. Trimming removed 0 bases at V and 3 bases at J, with 6 bases between. The CDR3 consists of 13 residues. Germline values: CDR1 SQVTM, CDR2 ANQGSEA. The CDR3 nucleotides read TGCAGCGTTGAAGAGGCTAACTACAATGAGCAGTTCTTC. Translation: CSVEEANYNEQFF.

This chain joins TRBV27 and TRBJ2-7; TRBD2 matches 9 bases. Germline V gene sequence: CDR1 MNHEY, CDR2 SMNVEV (reference sequence). Trimming at V came to 3 bases and at J to 3 bases, leaving 3 bases not matched to a gene. The CDR3 consists of 14 residues. CDR3 sequence: CASSLASGNYEQYF. The CDR3 region has the DNA TGTGCCAGCAGTTTGGCTAGCGGGAACTACGAGCAGTACTTC.

The chain uses TRBV7-8 and TRBJ1-1; tentatively, D is TRBD1 (6 bases). The CDR3 runs 16 residues. Trimming removed 3 bases from V and 1 base from J, with 15 bases in between. Germline assignment: CDR1 SGHVS and CDR2 FQNEAQ. This CDR3 reads CASSFNVWTENTEAFF. Here the CDR3 DNA reads TGTGCCAGCAGCTTTAATGTCTGGACAGAGAACACTGAAGCTTTCTTT.

The CDR3 sequence: CASSLSTSGTYEQYF. For the CDR3, the DNA is TGTGCCAGCAGTTTAAGCACTAGCGGTACCTACGAGCAGTACTTC. The rearrangement joins TRBV27 to TRBJ2-7; 8 bases match TRBD2. Germline values: CDR1 MNHEY, CDR2 SMNVEV (reference sequence). V lost 2 bases and J lost 2; bases outside the gene matches: 5. The length of the CDR3 is 15 residues.

The V gene is TRBV7-9, the J gene TRBJ2-6; D is undetermined. Germline V gives CDR1 SEHNR, CDR2 FQNEAQ (reference sequence). The CDR3 length is 16 residues. Between the trimmed V and J ends, which lost 1 base and 0 bases, there was a span of 7 bases. The CDR3 is CASSLVVGSGANVLTF. CDR3 sequence (DNA): TGTGCCAGCAGCTTAGTGGTTGGCTCTGGGGCCAACGTCCTGACTTTC.

The chain employs TRBV28 and TRBJ2-7; 9 nucleotides line up with TRBD2. J was trimmed by 6 bases and V by 7 bases; bases with no gene match: 4. Germline V CDR1 and CDR2: MDHEN, SYDVKM. The CDR3 is 12 amino acids. Here the CDR3 reads CASKAGGREQYF. The CDR3 DNA sequence: TGTGCCAGCAAAGCGGGAGGACGCGAGCAGTACTTC.

The chain links TRBV28 to TRBJ2-7; no clear D. The ends were cut back, 3 bases at V and 2 bases at J, with 11 bases in the middle. Germline lookup yields CDR1 MDHEN and CDR2 SYDVKM. The CDR3 spans 14 residues. The DNA of the CDR3 is TGTGCCAGCAGTTTGTCAGTCGATCCCTACGAGCAGTACTTC. It specifies CASSLSVDPYEQYF.

The chain has TRBV20-1 and TRBJ1-2; D possibly corresponds to TRBD1 (5 bases). Trimming removed 7 bases from V and 3 bases from J, with 15 bases in between. The CDR3 extends over 13 amino acids. Germline V gene data show CDR1 as DFQATT and CDR2 as SNEGSKA (reference sequence). DNA of the CDR3: TGCAGTGGGTCGGGGACGGAAGACTATGGCTACACCTTC. Translated: CSGSGTEDYGYTF.

The table lists this clonotype with a few counts. This may be a read error: a much more frequent sequence differs by one nucleotide. The chain uses TRBV11-2 and TRBJ2-5, with no clear D. This CDR3 spans 15 amino acids. V lost 3 bases and J 5 bases, leaving 16 bases between the germline ends. Germline-derived CDR1 and CDR2 are SGHAT and FQNNGV. The CDR3 loop reads CASSFWENPKETQYF. For the CDR3, the DNA is TGTGCCAGCAGCTTTTGGGAAAACCCGAAGGAGACCCAGTACTTC.

As concerns this clonotype: The junction differs from germline at one of its ends, possibly a read error. The rearrangement uses TRBV9 and TRBJ2-5, with TRBD2 matching over 8 bases. CDR1 is SGDLS and CDR2 is YYNGEE in the germline V gene. The CDR3 extends over 10 amino acids. In DNA form, the CDR3 reads TGTGCCAGCGGCGGGGGGCCACGGAACTTC. Amino acid sequence: CASGGGPRNF.

This rearrangement joins TRBV7-2 to TRBJ2-7; 11 bases map to TRBD2. The CDR3 is made up of 16 amino acids. CDR1 is SGHTA, CDR2 FQGNSA, per germline. V shed 5 bases and J 5 bases; nucleotides not matched to a gene: 11. The chain's CDR3 is CASSHSLAGVGHEQYF. CDR3 DNA: TGTGCCAGCAGCCACTCACTAGCGGGAGTAGGCCACGAGCAGTACTTC.

This clonotype was detected only a few times. The CDR3 loop is CASSIEPRILNYGYTF. CDR3 DNA sequence: TGTGCCAGCAGCATCGAGCCACGGATACTTAACTATGGCTACACCTTC. The chain joins TRBV6-1 to TRBJ1-2; D unclear. Germline lookup yields CDR1 MNHNS and CDR2 SASEGT. The V and J ends lost 6 bases and 1 base respectively, with 18 bases between them. The CDR3 length is 16 residues.

In this sample, this clonotype turned up a few times. In nucleotides, the CDR3 is TGTGCCAGCAGCTCCCTTTGGGGGGCAGTTTCTGGAAACACCATATATTTT. Its translation: CASSSLWGAVSGNTIYF. This rearrangement joins TRBV11-2 to TRBJ1-3; D is possibly TRBD1 (6 bases). Germline-derived CDR1 and CDR2 are SGHAT and FQNNGV. The CDR3 is 17 residues long. V lost 4 bases and J 1 base, leaving 17 bases between the germline ends.

V is TRBV12-3 or TRBV12-4 and J is TRBJ1-5; 8 nucleotides line up with TRBD1. Unmatched junction bases numbered 8, after V lost 6 bases and J lost 4 bases. CDR3 length equals 15 residues. Written as DNA, the CDR3 is TGTGCCAGCAGCCCGACAGGGGACCCTAATCAGCCCCAGCATTTT. Amino acids: CASSPTGDPNQPQHF.

The chain uses TRBV7-9 and TRBJ2-1; D possibly corresponds to TRBD2 (5 bases). Trimming removed 7 bases at V and 2 bases at J, with 15 bases between. The CDR3 consists of 15 residues. Germline V CDR1 and CDR2: SEHNR, FQNEAQ (reference sequence). The CDR3: CASTFEGDPYNEQFF. Here the CDR3 DNA reads TGTGCCAGCACCTTTGAGGGCGACCCCTACAATGAGCAGTTCTTC.

The chain links TRBV27 to TRBJ1-4, with 9 bases fitting TRBD1. J was trimmed by 0 bases and V by 7 bases; bases with no gene match: 15. The CDR3 is made up of 19 amino acids. Germline CDR1 and CDR2: MNHEY and SMNVEV (reference sequence). The CDR3 nucleotides are TGTGCCAGCACGCCATCACCGGGACAGGGAGTATCAACTAATGAAAAACTGTTTTTT. Residues: CASTPSPGQGVSTNEKLFF. Full variable domain (missing parts from reference TRBV27 and TRBJ1-4): EAQVTQNPRYLITVTGKKLTVTCSQNMNHEYMSWYRQDPGLGLRQIYYSMNVEVTDKGDVPEGYKVSRKEKRNFPLILESPSPNQTSLYFCASTPSPGQGVSTNEKLFFGSGTQLSVL.

The chain has TRBV4-2 and TRBJ2-1; D call uncertain. Looked up from germline, CDR1 is LGHNA and CDR2 is YNFKEQ. V lost 3 bases and J lost 0, with 6 bases in between. This CDR3 contains 14 residues. CDR3 sequence reads: CASSHESSYNEQFF. CDR3 nucleotide sequence: TGTGCCAGCAGCCACGAAAGCTCCTACAATGAGCAGTTCTTC.

The V gene is TRBV12-3 or TRBV12-4, the J gene TRBJ2-7; a weak D match, TRBD1 (6 bases). Trimming left V 3 bases short and J 3 bases short, with 12 bases between. This CDR3 region has 14 residues. DNA of the CDR3: TGTGCCAGCAGTTTTAGCAGGGGTCACTACGAGCAGTACTTC. The encoded protein is CASSFSRGHYEQYF.

V is TRBV27 and J is TRBJ2-3; D is unresolved. The CDR3 runs 15 residues. Germline values: CDR1 MNHEY, CDR2 SMNVEV (reference sequence). With 3 bases removed from V and 5 bases from J, the gap between germline ends came to 15 bases. CDR3 region: CASSLVRESGDTQYF. The CDR3 DNA follows: TGTGCCAGCAGTTTGGTGAGAGAGTCTGGAGATACGCAGTATTTT.